A selection of T cell receptor beta chains follows, all from one sample in a study of T cells in Graves' hyperthyroidism and ophthalmopathy. TCRdb re-analysed the multiplex PCR reads in MiXCR, keeping a single row per CDR3 protein. The repertoire holds more than 550,000 distinct CDR3 sequences, with approximately 42% as singletons. Input material: peripheral blood or thyroid tissue (not recorded which). The source is an adult man with Graves' disease, either hyperthyroidism or ophthalmopathy (not recorded which). Both conserved end residues are trimmed from each CDR3.

j_gene	v_gene	CDR3aa
TRBJ1-2	TRBV11-2	ASGFGDGDGYT
TRBJ1-2	TRBV2	ASREMTFGYT
TRBJ2-7	TRBV7-9	ASSVRLAGNHYEQY
TRBJ1-1	TRBV19	ASSITVEAF
TRBJ2-5	TRBV2	ANSQRQRETQY
TRBJ1-4	TRBV4-1	ASSQDGMNEKLF
TRBJ1-2	TRBV29-1	SVPGAGYGYT
TRBJ1-6	TRBV10-2	ASSERGDLSNSPLH
TRBJ2-7	TRBV13	ASSWRTSGTYEQY
TRBJ1-3	TRBV2	ASSDRGVAGNTIY
TRBJ2-2	TRBV12-5	ASGFLAGATGELF
TRBJ2-5	TRBV10-3	ARQYQETQY
TRBJ1-2	TRBV20-1	SARDNIGGGYT
TRBJ2-7	TRBV6-1	ASSEARGRGYEQY
TRBJ1-4	TRBV7-9	ASSSKKGRYEKLF
TRBJ1-3	TRBV7-9	ASDRTGGISGNTIY
TRBJ1-2	TRBV19	ASSIQRDRGIGYT
TRBJ1-6	TRBV7-8	ASSFGHRDGTNSPLH
TRBJ2-5	TRBV14	ASSQGWGPETQY
TRBJ1-2	TRBV4-2	ASSQERQGFGYT
TRBJ2-7	TRBV2	ASSELGEEQY
TRBJ2-7	TRBV5-4	ASSQPGTSYEQY
TRBJ2-7	TRBV20-1	SASGGGEQY
TRBJ1-2	TRBV15	ATSSFQDGYGYT
TRBJ2-7	TRBV7-9	ASSLVGRAQY
TRBJ1-5	TRBV10-1	ASSESAANQPQH
TRBJ2-3	TRBV25-1	ASSESSTDTQY
TRBJ2-7	TRBV15	ATSRAGASSYEQY
TRBJ1-3	TRBV7-9	ASSLKIPHSGNTIY
TRBJ1-2	TRBV11-2	ASSPDRGQHYGYT
TRBJ1-4	TRBV7-2	ASSKRTGATNEKLF
TRBJ2-7	TRBV2	ASSKRQGYEQY
TRBJ2-7	TRBV5-1	ASSFSGGVGYEQY
TRBJ1-6	TRBV7-9	ASSRTPTPLH
TRBJ1-1	TRBV24-1	ATSVGIRAEAF
TRBJ2-6	TRBV7-4	ASSVVGGPGANVLT
TRBJ2-2	TRBV6-6	ASSYILAGGMNTGELF
TRBJ1-5	TRBV7-6	ASSQGTDYSNQPQH
TRBJ2-7	TRBV10-3	ASRWTEQGAYEQY
TRBJ1-4	TRBV10-3	AISEGDEKLF
TRBJ1-1	TRBV7-9	ASSPSRQGTNTEAF
TRBJ1-1	TRBV29-1	SVPGQGAF
TRBJ1-2	TRBV7-4	ASSLSRTHYGYT
TRBJ2-2	TRBV2	ASSEPGTLVHTGELF
TRBJ2-7	TRBV10-2	ASCSGAASYEQY
TRBJ1-5	TRBV19	ASSLTWGANQPQH
TRBJ2-5	TRBV2	ASSEASAGAETQY
TRBJ2-5	TRBV10-3	AIARAWRETQY
TRBJ2-7	TRBV20-1	SASFGPYEQY
TRBJ1-4	TRBV10-2	AKGQGDEKLF
TRBJ1-4	TRBV20-1	SARVTGGESEKLF
TRBJ1-5	TRBV12-3/TRBV12-4	ASTTQGPDQPQH
TRBJ2-5	TRBV2	ASSNQGRETQY
TRBJ1-1	TRBV19	ASFRSTGGTEAF
TRBJ1-1	TRBV7-9	ASSQDSNTEAF
TRBJ1-1	TRBV20-1	SASANTEAF
TRBJ1-2	TRBV7-9	ASSQVTGKANYGYT